What follows describes a single T cell receptor (beta chain). This entry belongs to a study of blood T cell repertoires in COVID-19. Study background: T cells, B-cell-depleted T cells, or PBMCs provided the cDNA or gDNA that served as material.

The CDR3 extends over 12 amino acids. V was cut by 5 bases and J by 8 bases, with 12 bases left in between. TCRdb's table, derived via immunoSEQ multiplex PCR, lists solely in-frame clones and lacks some. The sample carries under 250,000 clones, around 86% recorded once. The sample consisted of peripheral blood. The chain combines TRBV12-3 or TRBV12-4 with TRBJ1-2; D is ambiguous. The receptor was derived from a woman in her 70s with COVID-19, enrolled during active disease. CDR3 in amino acids: CASSGGWGGYTF. CDR3 DNA: TGTGCCAGCAGTGGAGGGTGGGGAGGCTACACCTTC.